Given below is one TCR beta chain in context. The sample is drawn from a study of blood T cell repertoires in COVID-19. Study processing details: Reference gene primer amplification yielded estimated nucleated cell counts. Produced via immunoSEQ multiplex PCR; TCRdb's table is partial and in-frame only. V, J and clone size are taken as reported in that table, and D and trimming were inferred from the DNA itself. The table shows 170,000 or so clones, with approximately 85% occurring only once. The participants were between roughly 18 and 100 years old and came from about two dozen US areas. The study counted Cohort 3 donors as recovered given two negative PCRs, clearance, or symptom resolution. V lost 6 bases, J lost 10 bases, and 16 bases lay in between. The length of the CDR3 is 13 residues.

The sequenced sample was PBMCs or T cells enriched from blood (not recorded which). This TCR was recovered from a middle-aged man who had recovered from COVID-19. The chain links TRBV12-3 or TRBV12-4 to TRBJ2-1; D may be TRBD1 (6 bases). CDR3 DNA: TGTGCCAGCAGCACCGGGACATCAGGCGAGCAGTTCTTC. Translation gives CASSTGTSGEQFF.